A selection of T cell receptor beta chains follows, all from one sample in a study of OX40 agonist ivuxolimab in advanced cancers. Some clones are missing from TCRdb's copy, which holds only in-frame ones; the method was immunoSEQ multiplex PCR. The data show tens of thousands of clones, with over 75% seen just once and roughly 4% held by the top ten. Sequencing was performed on CD4+ or CD8+ T cells sorted from blood, taken in a trial of the OX40 agonist ivuxolimab. The receptors were sampled from an adult with an advanced solid tumor such as melanoma, head and neck, liver or kidney cancer. CDR3s leave out the opening cysteine and the closing phenylalanine or tryptophan. Size is omitted from some rows. Given values are once, few, many or a class for expanded clones.

length: 11
size: once
V: TRBV7-9
CDR3: ASSAGRSYEQY

length: 13
size: NA
V: TRBV6-1
CDR3: ASSLEGVESETQY

length: 12
size: NA
V: TRBV7-9
CDR3: ASSSLQGTGELF

length: 13
size: NA
V: TRBV28
CDR3: ASMSTGLSDTEAF

length: 11
size: NA
V: TRBV7-2
CDR3: ASSLEWAGELF

length: 15
size: NA
V: TRBV5-1
CDR3: ASSLARGGSGANVLT

length: 11
size: NA
V: TRBV6-6
CDR3: ASRTGEGTEAF

length: 13
size: NA
V: TRBV5-4
CDR3: ASSWRDRSSNEQF

length: 15
size: NA
V: TRBV5-1
CDR3: ASSPRTQIGVNTEAF

length: 12
size: NA
V: TRBV9
CDR3: ASSVGVGSYEQY

length: 14
size: NA
V: TRBV5-1
CDR3: ASSLDTPPGLNEQF

length: 13
size: NA
V: TRBV9
CDR3: ASSVGLVGNSPLH

length: 15
size: NA
V: TRBV5-4
CDR3: ASSLVGGGRGSDTQY

length: 11
size: NA
V: TRBV27
CDR3: ASSAAGNYGYT

length: 13
size: NA
V: TRBV5-1
CDR3: ASSLQGASGNTIY

length: 13
size: once
V: TRBV6-1
CDR3: ASSGGQISGNTIY

length: 15
size: NA
V: TRBV27
CDR3: ASSSLRTGTSTDTQY

length: 13
size: NA
V: TRBV6-5
CDR3: ASISYRGLAGELF

length: 11
size: NA
V: TRBV15
CDR3: ATSRPTVDTQY

length: 12
size: NA
V: TRBV30
CDR3: AWREGLSTGELF

length: 14
size: few
V: TRBV15
CDR3: ATSSYLPLRGHGYT

length: 15
size: NA
V: TRBV5-1
CDR3: ASSFQGGDRAVEKLF

length: 13
size: NA
V: TRBV10-2
CDR3: ASSRGQGRDQPQH

length: 17
size: NA
V: TRBV4-1
CDR3: ASSHLVGAPGQYQYGYT

length: 12
size: NA
V: TRBV5-6
CDR3: ASSPSATNEKLF

length: 12
size: NA
V: TRBV10-3
CDR3: AISGTGAGGELF

length: 12
size: NA
V: TRBV29-1
CDR3: SVVSRLARNEQF

length: 15
size: NA
V: TRBV10-3
CDR3: AISESLDKTSTDTQY

length: 13
size: NA
V: TRBV5-1
CDR3: ASSPGGLALDEQF

length: 14
size: once
V: TRBV2
CDR3: ASSEVRTATNQPQH

length: 11
size: NA
V: TRBV29-1
CDR3: SVPTVAYNEQF

length: 14
size: NA
V: TRBV10-1
CDR3: ASSESQGLGTGELF

length: 9
size: NA
V: TRBV11-2
CDR3: ASSGIYEQY

length: 14
size: NA
V: TRBV19
CDR3: ASSNEDRVFYQPQH

length: 9
size: few
V: TRBV20-1
CDR3: SPEYQETQY

length: 13
size: NA
V: TRBV27
CDR3: ASTVRAGANYGYT

length: 16
size: NA
V: TRBV27
CDR3: ASSRLGQGAEGKAEAF

length: 13
size: NA
V: TRBV6-1
CDR3: ASSGAGRWSQPQH

length: 12
size: NA
V: TRBV19
CDR3: ASSIDGLLYGYT

length: 9
size: NA
V: TRBV29-1
CDR3: SERGNYGYT

length: 13
size: NA
V: TRBV11-3
CDR3: ASSPSGKSGETQY

length: 14
size: NA
V: TRBV4-3
CDR3: ASSQESGFSYNEQF

length: 13
size: NA
V: TRBV25-1
CDR3: ASSESYRGRRGYT

length: 13
size: few
V: TRBV10-3
CDR3: AISGGTGNTGELF

length: 13
size: NA
V: TRBV5-4
CDR3: ASSLDGAGGYEQY

length: 12
size: NA
V: TRBV19
CDR3: ASSKGLRDEKLF

length: 12
size: NA
V: TRBV6-6
CDR3: ASSYGGFDYGYT

length: 12
size: NA
V: TRBV29-1
CDR3: SVEAPVQGLGAF

length: 9
size: NA
V: TRBV6-5
CDR3: ASGRVYGYT

length: 12
size: NA
V: TRBV11-3
CDR3: ASSPPGGANVLT

length: 15
size: NA
V: TRBV11-2
CDR3: ASSLANFIAGVGELF

length: 10
size: NA
V: TRBV6-4
CDR3: ASSDLGYGYT

length: 14
size: NA
V: TRBV11-3
CDR3: ASTHSRGPADNEQF

length: 12
size: NA
V: TRBV6-4
CDR3: ASSPGQTYNEQF

length: 14
size: once
V: TRBV29-1
CDR3: SVEDRSGRFQETQY

length: 20
size: NA
V: TRBV5-1
CDR3: ASSLAFGLAGGGRSPTDTQY

length: 11
size: NA
V: TRBV18
CDR3: ASSPLRSDEQY

length: 14
size: NA
V: TRBV9
CDR3: ASSDRGSGITDTQY

length: 13
size: NA
V: TRBV5-4
CDR3: ASSPTSGSLNEQF